The 9 T cell receptor beta chains listed next were all sequenced from one sample in a study of cytomegalovirus exposure and HLA in healthy donors. The PCR had 60 Vbeta and 13 Jbeta primers. Data came from immunoSEQ multiplex PCR; TCRdb stores just in-frame clones and leaves some out. The table counts 45,000 to 55,000 clones; 9.5% to 11% lies in the top ten. The source material was PBMCs. The receptors derive from a woman between 50 and 59 years old in good health and CMV-seropositive.

The V and J genes are TRBV5-1 and TRBJ1-1; weak D call: TRBD1 (6 bases). Trimming took 3 bases from V and 10 from J, leaving 10 bases between them. Germline V gives CDR1 SGHRS, CDR2 YFSETQ. The CDR3 runs to 11 residues. The CDR3 spells CASSSQGIAFF. The CDR3 nucleotides are TGCGCCAGCAGCTCCCAGGGGATAGCTTTCTTT.

The V and J genes are TRBV6-6 and TRBJ1-5; weak D call: TRBD1 (6 bases). The CDR3 length is 15 residues. Germline CDR1 is MNHNY and CDR2 is SVGAGI (reference sequence). V was clipped by 0 bases and J by 6 bases, with 12 bases between them. This CDR3 is CASSYSGGGGQPQHF. DNA of the CDR3: TGTGCCAGCAGTTACTCGGGTGGGGGCGGTCAGCCCCAGCATTTT.

The gene calls are TRBV11-2 and TRBJ2-6; no firm D call. CDR3 length: 19 residues. Per germline, CDR1 SGHAT and CDR2 FQNNGV. V lost 5 bases to trimming and J lost 0 bases, with 20 bases between them. The CDR3 protein is CASSPGAYYLRSGANVLTF. The DNA for the CDR3 is TGTGCCAGCAGCCCTGGAGCATACTACTTACGCTCTGGGGCCAACGTCCTGACTTTC.

The rearrangement joins TRBV19 to TRBJ1-1; D remains unclear. V lost 6 bases and J lost 1, with 18 bases in between. CDR1 is LNHDA, CDR2 SQIVND, per germline (reference sequence). The CDR3 is made up of 16 amino acids. The CDR3 region is CASSSARRRGNTEAFF. The CDR3 DNA follows: TGTGCCAGTAGCAGTGCAAGAAGGCGGGGGAACACTGAAGCTTTCTTT.

The V gene is TRBV19, the J gene TRBJ2-1; 9 nucleotides match TRBD2. The CDR3 is 15 amino acids. The V gene end was trimmed by 4 bases and the J gene end by 7 bases; junction bases not matched to a gene: 8. In germline, CDR1 is LNHDA, CDR2 SQIVND (reference sequence). CDR3 residues: CASSTLGGRVNEQFF. The CDR3 DNA follows: TGTGCCAGTAGTACCCTAGGCGGGAGGGTGAATGAGCAGTTCTTC.

The chain carries TRBV7-9 and TRBJ2-1; TRBD2 aligns across 10 bases. Germline loops: CDR1 SEHNR, CDR2 FQNEAQ (reference sequence). Trimming at V came to 3 bases and at J to 5 bases, leaving 10 bases not matched to a gene. This CDR3 contains 17 residues. CDR3 sequence reads: CASSFKGVTSGDNEQFF. CDR3 DNA sequence: TGTGCCAGCAGCTTTAAGGGCGTTACTAGCGGGGACAATGAGCAGTTCTTC.

CDR3 protein: CASRVGTPDYEQYF. CDR3 in DNA: TGCGCCAGCAGAGTCGGGACTCCCGACTACGAGCAGTACTTC. The rearrangement links TRBV10-2 to TRBJ2-7, with a tentative D call TRBD2 (6 bases). The CDR3 length is 14 residues. Looked up from germline, CDR1 is WSHSY and CDR2 is SAAADI. V was cut by 6 bases and J by 3 bases, with 15 bases left in between.

The chain joins TRBV10-3 to TRBJ1-2, with D possibly TRBD1 on 6 matching bases. The V end lost 3 bases, the J end lost 6 bases, and 17 bases lay between the germline ends. CDR1 is ENHRY and CDR2 is SYGVKD in the germline V gene. This CDR3 comprises 15 residues. As DNA, the CDR3 is TGTGCCATCAGTGAACTTTCGGGGGGGCGGGATGGCTACACCTTC. Translation: CAISELSGGRDGYTF.

This sequence joins TRBV7-2 and TRBJ2-1; tentatively, D is TRBD2 (5 bases). The V end lost 2 bases, the J end lost 9 bases, and 17 bases lay between the germline ends. Germline lookup yields CDR1 SGHTA and CDR2 FQGNSA. The CDR3 sequence is 15 residues long. CDR3 DNA: TGTGCCAGCAGCTTACGGGGAATCCCACTGGCTGAGCAGTTCTTC. This translates into CASSLRGIPLAEQFF.